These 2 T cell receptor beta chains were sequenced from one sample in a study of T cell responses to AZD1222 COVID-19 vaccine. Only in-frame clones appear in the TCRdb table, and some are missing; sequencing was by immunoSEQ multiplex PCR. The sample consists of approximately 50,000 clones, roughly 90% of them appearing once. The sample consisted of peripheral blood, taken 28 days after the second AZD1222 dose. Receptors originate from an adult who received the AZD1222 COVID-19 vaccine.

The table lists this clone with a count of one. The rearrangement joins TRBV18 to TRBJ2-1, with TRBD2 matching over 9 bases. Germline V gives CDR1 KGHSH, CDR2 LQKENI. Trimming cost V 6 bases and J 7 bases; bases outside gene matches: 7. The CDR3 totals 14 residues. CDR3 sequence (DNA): TGTGCCAGCTCTACGGCTAGCGGGGTTAATGAGCAGTTCTTC. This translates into CASSTASGVNEQFF.

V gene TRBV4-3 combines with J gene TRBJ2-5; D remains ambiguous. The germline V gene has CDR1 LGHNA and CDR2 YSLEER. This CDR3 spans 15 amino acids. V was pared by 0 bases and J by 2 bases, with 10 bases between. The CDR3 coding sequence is TGCGCCAGCAGCCAAGATGGGCAAGTGCAAGAGACCCAGTACTTC. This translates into CASSQDGQVQETQYF.